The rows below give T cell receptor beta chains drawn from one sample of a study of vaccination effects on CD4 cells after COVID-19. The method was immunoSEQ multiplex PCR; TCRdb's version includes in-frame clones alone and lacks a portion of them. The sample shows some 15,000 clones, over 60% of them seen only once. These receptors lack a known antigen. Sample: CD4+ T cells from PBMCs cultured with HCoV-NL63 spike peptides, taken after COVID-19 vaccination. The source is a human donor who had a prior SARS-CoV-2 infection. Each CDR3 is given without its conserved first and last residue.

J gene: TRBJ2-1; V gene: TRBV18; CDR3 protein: ASSPSVDEQF
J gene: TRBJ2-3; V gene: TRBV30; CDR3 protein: AWGARQGAPTDTQY
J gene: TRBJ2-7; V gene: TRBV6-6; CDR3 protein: ASSALRVIHEQY
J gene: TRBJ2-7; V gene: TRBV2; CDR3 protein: ASSVPASPYEQY
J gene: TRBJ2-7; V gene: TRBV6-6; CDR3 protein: ASRTNYEQY
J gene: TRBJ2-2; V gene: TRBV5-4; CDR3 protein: ASSSPAGTGELF
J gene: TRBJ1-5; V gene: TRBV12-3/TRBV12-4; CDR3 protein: ASSLASFQPQH
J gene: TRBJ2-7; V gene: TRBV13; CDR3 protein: ASSLGLTVEMY
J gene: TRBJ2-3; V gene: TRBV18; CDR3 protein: ASSPTGTSGGSTDTQY
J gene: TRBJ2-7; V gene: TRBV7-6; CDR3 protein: ASSTNPLTSALSYEQY
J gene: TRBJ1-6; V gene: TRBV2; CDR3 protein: ASSMDRVSYNSPLH
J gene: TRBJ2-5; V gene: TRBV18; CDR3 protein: ASSPNHQETQY
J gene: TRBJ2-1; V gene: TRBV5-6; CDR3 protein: ASSLIFRAGQEQF
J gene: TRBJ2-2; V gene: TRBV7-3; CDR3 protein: ASSSNTGELF
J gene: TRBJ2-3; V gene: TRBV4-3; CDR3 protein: ASSSRSTLGTDTQY
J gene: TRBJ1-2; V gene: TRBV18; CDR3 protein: ASSAGQGWSYGYT
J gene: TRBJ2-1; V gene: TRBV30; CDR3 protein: AWGGTVYNEQF
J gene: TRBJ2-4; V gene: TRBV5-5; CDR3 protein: ASSLKSVGGVIVKNIQY
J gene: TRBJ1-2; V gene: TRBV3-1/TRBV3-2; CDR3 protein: ASSQGSGVSGYT
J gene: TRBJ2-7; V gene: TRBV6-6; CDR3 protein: ASSYSSSFYEQY
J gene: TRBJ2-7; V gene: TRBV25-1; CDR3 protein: ASSASKQY
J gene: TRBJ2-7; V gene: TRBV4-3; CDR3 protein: AWARTGVSYEQY
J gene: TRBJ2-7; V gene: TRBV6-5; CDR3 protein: ASSRLGTDYEQY
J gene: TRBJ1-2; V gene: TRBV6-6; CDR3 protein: ASSYSGRLYGYT
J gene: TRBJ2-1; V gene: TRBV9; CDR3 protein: ASSATSLTSYNEQF
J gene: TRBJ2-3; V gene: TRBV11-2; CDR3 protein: ASSLARGGSGVSTDTQY
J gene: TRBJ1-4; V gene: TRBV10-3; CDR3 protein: AISEHGSTGTEKLF
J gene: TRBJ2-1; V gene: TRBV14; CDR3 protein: ASSQGWGSSYNEQF
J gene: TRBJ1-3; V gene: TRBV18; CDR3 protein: ASSPPAGNTIY
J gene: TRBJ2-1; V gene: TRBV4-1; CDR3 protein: ASSQDSTVTQF
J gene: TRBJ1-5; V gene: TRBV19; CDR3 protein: ASSIRTPWGAMGNQPQH
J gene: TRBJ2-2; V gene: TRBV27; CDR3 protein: ASSQDTGELF
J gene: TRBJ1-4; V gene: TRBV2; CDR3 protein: ASNSRRDEKLF
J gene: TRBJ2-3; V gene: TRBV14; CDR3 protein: ASSQGMVADTQY
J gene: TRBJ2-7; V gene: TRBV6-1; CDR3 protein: ASSEQGLQGDAYEQY
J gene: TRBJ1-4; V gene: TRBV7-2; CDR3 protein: ASSPGDRGHEKLF
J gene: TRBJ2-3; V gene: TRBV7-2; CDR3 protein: ASSLDGNTDTQY
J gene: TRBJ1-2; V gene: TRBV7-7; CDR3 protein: ASSSTRDRDFRGYT
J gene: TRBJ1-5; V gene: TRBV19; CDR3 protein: ASKIGGRGQNQPQH
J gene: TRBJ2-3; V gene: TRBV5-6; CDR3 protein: ASSPTVPTDTQY